This entry lists 8 T cell receptor beta chains sequenced from one sample in a study of shared clonotypes between healthy human individuals. Assay: immunoSEQ multiplex PCR; the TCRdb copy retains only in-frame clones and omits some. The sample has some 790,000 clones, roughly 72% seen once. Sample: memory CD4+ T cells sorted from blood. The subset: CD45RA-negative fraction. The receptors originated from a woman between 25 and 40 years old in good health.

The chain recombines TRBV5-1 with TRBJ1-1, with TRBD1 matching over 10 bases. V shed 0 bases, J shed 4 bases, and the junction held 6 bases outside the gene matches. The CDR3 extends over 16 amino acids. CDR1 and CDR2 from the germline V gene are SGHRS and YFSETQ. CDR3 sequence: CASSLGTGTGATEAFF. The CDR3 DNA sequence: TGCGCCAGCAGCTTGGGTACCGGGACAGGGGCCACTGAAGCTTTCTTT.

This sequence joins TRBV5-1 and TRBJ2-2; no definite D call. The V gene lost 2 bases and the J gene lost 3 bases, with 8 bases spanning the gap. The CDR3 consists of 14 residues. Germline CDR1 SGHRS, CDR2 YFSETQ. The chain's CDR3 is CASSFGSDTGELFF. CDR3 DNA sequence: TGCGCCAGCAGCTTCGGTTCCGACACCGGGGAGCTGTTTTTT.

The genes are TRBV5-1 and TRBJ2-6, with D perhaps TRBD1 (6 bases). V lost 4 bases and J lost 0, with 17 bases in between. The CDR3 has 18 amino acids. The germline gives CDR1 SGHRS, CDR2 YFSETQ. The CDR3 coding sequence is TGCGCCAGCAGCAAAGAACAGGGAATAGGCTCTGGGGCCAACGTCCTGACTTTC. This encodes CASSKEQGIGSGANVLTF.

The V gene is TRBV11-2, the J gene TRBJ2-1; the match to TRBD1 covers 7 bases. CDR3 length: 15 residues. Germline CDR1 is SGHAT and CDR2 is FQNNGV. Unmatched junction bases numbered 4, after V lost 5 bases and J lost 0 bases. The CDR3 sequence: CASSPGGSSYNEQFF. CDR3 bases: TGTGCCAGCAGCCCAGGGGGTAGCTCCTACAATGAGCAGTTCTTC.

This clone was observed a handful of times. The V call is TRBV18, the J call TRBJ2-7; D is ambiguous. Trimming cost V 6 bases and J 2 bases, with 14 bases left between them. Germline V gene data show CDR1 as KGHSH and CDR2 as LQKENI. The CDR3 runs 14 residues. CDR3 DNA: TGTGCCAGCTCGCCGGATTACATGGCCTACGAGCAGTACTTC. Its translation is CASSPDYMAYEQYF.

This clone occurred a few times. The chain couples TRBV13 to TRBJ2-3; the D is unclear. From germline, CDR1 is PRHDT and CDR2 FYEKMQ (reference sequence). V shed 3 bases and J shed 5 bases, with 3 bases lying between them. The CDR3 consists of 11 residues. As DNA, the CDR3 is TGTGCCAGCAGCTTGTTAGATACGCAGTATTTT. Its translation is CASSLLDTQYF. The full variable domain, with the rest looked up from reference TRBV13 and TRBJ2-3, is AAGVIQSPRHLIKEKRETATLKCYPIPRHDTVYWYQQGPGQDPQFLISFYEKMQSDKGSIPDRFSAQQFSDYHSELNMSSLELGDSALYFCASSLLDTQYFGPGTRLTVL.

This clone was detected a few times. The chain links TRBV27 to TRBJ2-4, with D perhaps matching TRBD1 (5 bases). The CDR3 runs to 14 residues. Trimming pared 3 bases from V and 6 bases from J, leaving 12 bases between. The germline CDR1 and CDR2 sequences are MNHEY and SMNVEV (reference sequence). The chain's CDR3 is CASSFQGLGNIQYF. Here the CDR3 DNA reads TGTGCCAGCAGTTTCCAGGGTTTGGGAAACATTCAGTACTTC.

V usage is TRBV7-9 and J usage is TRBJ1-4; 7 bases are a match to TRBD1. V lost 5 bases, J lost 0 bases, and 6 bases stayed unmatched. CDR3 length: 16 amino acids. Germline loops: CDR1 SEHNR, CDR2 FQNEAQ (reference sequence). The CDR3 DNA follows: TGTGCCAGCAGCCATTGGACAGGCTCAACTAATGAAAAACTGTTTTTT. Translating gives CASSHWTGSTNEKLFF.